The 30 T cell receptor beta chains given below trace back to one sample, sequenced in a study of blood T cell repertoires in COVID-19 (dated by TCRdb to 2019 to 2021). The protocol used for the library was the immunoSEQ multiplex PCR assay. TCRdb holds this immuneACCESS table with in-frame rearrangements only. Some clones are missing; in checked studies, unresolved V genes explain under half, and the rest has no known cause. This sample has some 150,000 clones in its table, and more than 70% of those were observed once. The ten largest clones add up to around 1.6% of the sample. The sequenced sample consisted of peripheral blood. All receptors derive from a human donor in a cohort sampled during active COVID-19.

The chain recombines TRBV6-2 or TRBV6-3 with TRBJ2-5; 9 nucleotides align to TRBD1. With 4 bases clipped from V and 4 bases from J, the junction kept 13 bases outside the gene matches. This CDR3 has 17 residues. The germline V gene encodes CDR1 MNHEY and CDR2 SVGEGT. The CDR3 here is CASSSPSRDRVPETQYF. CDR3 in DNA: TGTGCCAGCAGTTCTCCCTCACGGGACAGGGTTCCAGAGACCCAGTACTTC.

This rearrangement joins TRBV19 to TRBJ2-7; 8 bases map to TRBD1. This CDR3 spans 13 amino acids. Trimming at V came to 8 bases and at J to 2 bases, leaving 5 bases not matched to a gene. Germline V gene lookup returns CDR1 LNHDA and CDR2 SQIVND (reference sequence). CDR3 DNA sequence: TGTGCCAGTGCGGACAGGGCCACCTACGAGCAGTACTTC. It is translated as CASADRATYEQYF.

V is TRBV6-5 and J is TRBJ2-7, with D maybe TRBD1 (6 bases). V lost 6 bases to trimming and J lost 6 bases, with 12 bases between them. Germline CDR1 is MNHEY and CDR2 is SVGAGI. The CDR3 runs 12 residues. The CDR3 bases are TGTGCCAGCAGCATTACAGGGTTCGAGCAGTACTTC. Translation: CASSITGFEQYF.

The chain is built from TRBV4-3 and TRBJ1-2, with D perhaps TRBD1 (6 bases). The CDR3 contains 15 residues. The V and J ends lost 4 bases and 3 bases respectively, with 15 bases between them. Germline CDR1 and CDR2: LGHNA and YSLEER. The CDR3 loop reads CASSPARGSHYGYTF. The CDR3 region has the DNA TGCGCCAGCAGCCCCGCCAGGGGTTCCCACTATGGCTACACCTTC.

The chain has TRBV10-3 and TRBJ2-1, with 8 bases aligning to TRBD2. Looked up from germline, CDR1 is ENHRY and CDR2 is SYGVKD. The CDR3 extends over 16 amino acids. Trimming cost V 7 bases and J 3 bases; bases outside gene matches: 11. The CDR3 DNA sequence: TGTGCCATCAAATTGGGACTAGAGGTTTGCTACAATGAGCAGTTCTTC. Its translation is CAIKLGLEVCYNEQFF.

The chain employs TRBV5-1 and TRBJ1-1, with D tentatively TRBD1 (6 bases). V lost 4 bases to trimming and J lost 4 bases, with 17 bases between them. The CDR3 runs to 15 residues. Looked up from germline, CDR1 is SGHRS and CDR2 is YFSETQ. CDR3 coding DNA: TGCGCCAGCAGCGTACTACAGGGTTCGGGCACTGAAGCTTTCTTT. It is translated as CASSVLQGSGTEAFF. The entire variable domain, with the rest obtained from reference TRBV5-1 and TRBJ1-1, is as follows: KAGVTQTPRYLIKTRGQQVTLSCSPISGHRSVSWYQQTPGQGLQFLFEYFSETQRNKGNFPGRFSGRQFSNSRSEMNVSTLELGDSALYLCASSVLQGSGTEAFFGQGTRLTVV.

The chain employs TRBV9 and TRBJ2-5; 7 bases fit TRBD2. J lost 5 bases, V lost 4 bases, and 14 bases had no gene match. CDR1 and CDR2 (germline): SGDLS, YYNGEE. The length of the CDR3 is 16 residues. The CDR3 region has the DNA TGTGCCAGCAGCCCAGGAGTGGGGGGGTCTGTGGAGACCCAGTACTTC. The encoded protein is CASSPGVGGSVETQYF. Based on the CDR3 plus reference TRBV9 and TRBJ2-5, the full variable domain is DSGVTQTPKHLITATGQRVTLRCSPRSGDLSVYWYQQSLDQGLQFLIQYYNGEERAKGNILERFSAQQFPDLHSELNLSSLELGDSALYFCASSPGVGGSVETQYFGPGTRLLVL.

CDR3 nucleotide sequence: TGTGCCAGCAGCTTAGTCGGTACAGGGGGCCAGAACACTGAAGCTTTCTTT. It codes for CASSLVGTGGQNTEAFF. The chain is built from TRBV7-2 and TRBJ1-1; the match to TRBD1 covers 9 bases. Losses at the gene ends were 1 base for V and 1 base for J; bases not matched to a gene: 7. CDR3 length equals 17 residues. Germline V gives CDR1 SGHTA, CDR2 FQGNSA.

This sequence joins TRBV6-1 and TRBJ2-3, with D perhaps matching TRBD1 (6 bases). The CDR3 totals 15 residues. The germline V gene encodes CDR1 MNHNS and CDR2 SASEGT. Trimming took off 2 bases at V and 4 bases at J, with 13 bases between the two ends. The CDR3 DNA follows: TGTGCCAGCAGTGAAACGAGGGGGACGGCAGATACGCAGTATTTT. Amino acids: CASSETRGTADTQYF.

The rearrangement joins TRBV3-1 (or the pseudogene TRBV3-2) to TRBJ1-5; D is perhaps TRBD1 (5 bases). Trimming left V 4 bases short and J 4 bases short, with 11 bases between. Germline assignment: CDR1 LGHDT and CDR2 YNNKEL (reference sequence). The CDR3 loop spans 14 amino acids. The CDR3 sequence: CASSLRGGNQPQHF. In DNA, the CDR3 is TGTGCCAGCAGCCTTCGGGGGGGAAATCAGCCCCAGCATTTT.

V usage is TRBV13 and J usage is TRBJ1-3, with D unclear. V lost 4 bases and J lost 0, with 10 bases in between. Looked up from germline, CDR1 is PRHDT and CDR2 is FYEKMQ (reference sequence). The CDR3 covers 15 residues. CDR3 region: CASSSPGFSGNTIYF. CDR3 bases: TGTGCCAGCAGCTCCCCGGGGTTCTCTGGAAACACCATATATTTT. The full variable domain, rest sourced from reference TRBV13 and TRBJ1-3, is AAGVIQSPRHLIKEKRETATLKCYPIPRHDTVYWYQQGPGQDPQFLISFYEKMQSDKGSIPDRFSAQQFSDYHSELNMSSLELGDSALYFCASSSPGFSGNTIYFGEGSWLTVV.

The table lists this clone with a few counts. The gene calls are TRBV4-3 and TRBJ2-2; D unresolved. V was shortened by 0 bases and J by 4 bases, with 6 bases between the two germline ends. CDR3 length equals 14 residues. From germline, CDR1 is LGHNA and CDR2 YSLEER. The CDR3 sequence: CASSQDTSTGELFF. The CDR3, as DNA: TGCGCCAGCAGCCAAGATACGAGCACCGGGGAGCTGTTTTTT.

V and J are TRBV2 and TRBJ2-7; the match to TRBD1 covers 9 bases. CDR1 and CDR2 from the germline V gene are SNHLY and FYNNEI. With 3 bases clipped from V and 7 bases from J, the junction kept 7 bases outside the gene matches. CDR3 length: 14 amino acids. The CDR3 DNA reads as TGTGCCAGCAGTGATAATCGGGACAGGGATGAGCAGTACTTC. Translated: CASSDNRDRDEQYF. The variable domain in full, completed from reference TRBV2 and TRBJ2-7, reads EPEVTQTPSHQVTQMGQEVILRCVPISNHLYFYWYRQILGQKVEFLVSFYNNEISEKSEIFDDQFSVERPDGSNFTLKIRSTKLEDSAMYFCASSDNRDRDEQYFGPGTRLTVT.

The V and J genes are TRBV5-1 and TRBJ1-1; D ambiguous. Germline CDR1 and CDR2: SGHRS and YFSETQ. CDR3 length: 14 amino acids. Trimming cost V 0 bases and J 8 bases, with 14 bases left between them. The chain's CDR3 is CASSLDGDEVEAFF. DNA of the CDR3: TGCGCCAGCAGCTTGGATGGAGATGAGGTCGAAGCTTTCTTT.

The genes are TRBV5-1 and TRBJ2-7, with a possible D match to TRBD2 (6 bases). Germline V gene lookup returns CDR1 SGHRS and CDR2 YFSETQ. This CDR3 has 14 amino acids. Trimming took 9 bases from V and 0 from J, leaving 16 bases between them. DNA of the CDR3: TGCGCCACGAGGCGGGCGGGGAGCTCCTACGAGCAGTACTTC. This sequence encodes CATRRAGSSYEQYF.

This rearrangement joins TRBV4-3 to TRBJ1-2; D ambiguous. The ends were cut back, 0 bases at V and 8 bases at J, with 10 bases in the middle. Germline-derived CDR1 and CDR2 are LGHNA and YSLEER. CDR3 length equals 13 residues. Here the CDR3 reads CASSQDLADGYTF. In DNA, the CDR3 is TGCGCCAGCAGCCAAGATTTAGCTGACGGCTACACCTTC.

The chain employs TRBV11-2 and TRBJ2-5, with 11 bases that match TRBD2. The CDR3 length is 18 residues. V was clipped by 4 bases and J by 1 base; unmatched bases: 11. CDR1 SGHAT and CDR2 FQNNGV come from the germline V gene. CDR3 in DNA: TGTGCCAGCAGCTCCCGGGCTAGCGGGGGGATGGGCCAAGAGACCCAGTACTTC. This encodes CASSSRASGGMGQETQYF.

V usage is TRBV19 and J usage is TRBJ2-1; perhaps TRBD1 as D (5 bases). Trimming shortened V by 3 bases and J by 8 bases, and 11 bases separated the two germline ends. The CDR3 length is 13 residues. CDR1 is LNHDA, CDR2 SQIVND, per germline (reference sequence). CDR3: CASSIVRGDEQFF. Written as DNA, the CDR3 is TGTGCCAGTAGTATTGTAAGGGGCGATGAGCAGTTCTTC.

CDR3: CASSQREPTDTQYF. The CDR3 DNA reads as TGTGCCAGCAGCCAACGGGAGCCCACAGATACGCAGTATTTT. The rearrangement uses TRBV5-4 and TRBJ2-3; D may be TRBD2 (6 bases). The CDR3 length is 14 residues. Germline CDR1 is SGHNT and CDR2 is YYREEE (reference sequence). V gave up 4 bases and J gave up 2 bases, with 11 bases separating them.

In this sample, this clone turned up once. The chain combines TRBV11-2 with TRBJ2-1, with TRBD1 identical over 8 bases. The CDR3 has 15 residues. CDR1 SGHAT and CDR2 FQNNGV come from the germline V gene. V shed 3 bases and J 1 base; nucleotides not matched to a gene: 2. The CDR3 region is CASSFWDRSYNEQFF. CDR3 nucleotide sequence: TGTGCCAGCAGCTTCTGGGACAGGTCCTACAATGAGCAGTTCTTC.

V and J are TRBV6-6 and TRBJ1-1; D is unclear. CDR1 is MNHNY and CDR2 is SVGAGI in the germline V gene (reference sequence). The CDR3 totals 12 residues. The V end was cut by 2 bases, the J end by 5 bases, with 6 bases between. CDR3 sequence: CASSYPPTEAFF. The CDR3 nucleotides read TGTGCCAGCAGTTACCCCCCGACTGAAGCTTTCTTT.

V usage is TRBV5-1 and J usage is TRBJ1-4; D is uncertain. The CDR3 is 14 amino acids. Germline lookup yields CDR1 SGHRS and CDR2 YFSETQ. Trimming cost V 7 bases and J 7 bases, with 17 bases left between them. CDR3 nucleotides: TGCGCCAGCTTCCGGGTCCCTGGGTCTGAAAAACTGTTTTTT. It translates to CASFRVPGSEKLFF. The full variable domain, completed using reference TRBV5-1 and TRBJ1-4, is KAGVTQTPRYLIKTRGQQVTLSCSPISGHRSVSWYQQTPGQGLQFLFEYFSETQRNKGNFPGRFSGRQFSNSRSEMNVSTLELGDSALYLCASFRVPGSEKLFFGSGTQLSVL.

This chain links TRBV5-8 with TRBJ1-5; D uncertain. This CDR3 comprises 16 residues. Per germline, CDR1 SGHTS and CDR2 YDEGEE. The V end lost 4 bases, the J end lost 2 bases, and 16 bases lay between the germline ends. The chain's CDR3 is CASSGRPGRGNQPQHF. The CDR3 DNA is TGTGCCAGCAGCGGGAGGCCCGGGAGGGGCAATCAGCCCCAGCATTTT.

The gene calls are TRBV6-2 or TRBV6-3 and TRBJ1-5; TRBD1 matches at 11 bases. V lost 5 bases to trimming and J lost 14 bases; unmatched junction nucleotides: 5. CDR3 size: 12 residues. Germline V CDR1 and CDR2: MNHEY, SVGEGT. CDR3 sequence: CASSPPGQGEHF. The CDR3 DNA reads TGTGCCAGCAGTCCACCGGGACAGGGGGAGCATTTT.

The V and J genes are TRBV3-1 (or the pseudogene TRBV3-2) and TRBJ2-2, with TRBD1 identical over 8 bases. Germline lookup yields CDR1 LGHDT and CDR2 YNNKEL (reference sequence). The CDR3 is 19 residues long. V shed 4 bases and J 1 base; nucleotides not matched to a gene: 14. DNA of the CDR3: TGTGCCAGCAGCCTCACCCCCCCCAGGGGGCTCCTGAACACCGGGGAGCTGTTTTTT. It specifies CASSLTPPRGLLNTGELFF.

The chain employs TRBV19 and TRBJ2-3, with D unresolved. Germline V gene sequence: CDR1 LNHDA, CDR2 SQIVND (reference sequence). The CDR3 consists of 14 residues. Trimming shortened V by 4 bases and J by 7 bases, and 15 bases separated the two germline ends. The CDR3 loop reads CASSTNLVENTQYF. DNA for the CDR3: TGTGCCAGTAGTACCAACCTGGTTGAGAATACGCAGTATTTT.

This clone came up a few times. The rearrangement links TRBV19 to TRBJ1-6, with unresolved D. Germline V gene lookup returns CDR1 LNHDA and CDR2 SQIVND (reference sequence). The CDR3 contains 12 residues. Trimming removed 8 bases from V and 9 bases from J, with 11 bases in between. The DNA for the CDR3 is TGTGCCAGTCGACTTCCTGGTTCACCCCTCCACTTT. Translating gives CASRLPGSPLHF.

This sequence joins TRBV6-2 or TRBV6-3 and TRBJ2-7; 15 bases agree with TRBD2. Trimming cost V 6 bases and J 0 bases; bases outside gene matches: 6. Germline V gene sequence: CDR1 MNHEY, CDR2 SVGEGT. CDR3 length equals 17 residues. The DNA of the CDR3 is TGTGCCAGCAGCCCCCGGACTAGCGGGGGGGGCTCCTACGAGCAGTACTTC. Protein sequence: CASSPRTSGGGSYEQYF.

The CDR3 protein is CASRLRTGSGANVLTF. Written as DNA, the CDR3 is TGTGCCAGCAGGCTACGGACAGGGTCTGGGGCCAACGTCCTGACTTTC. The chain joins TRBV2 to TRBJ2-6; 8 bases line up with TRBD1. Trimming took 6 bases from V and 1 from J; bases not matched to a gene: 5. Looked up from germline, CDR1 is SNHLY and CDR2 is FYNNEI. The CDR3 is made up of 16 amino acids.

V usage is TRBV5-6 and J usage is TRBJ1-3, with D possibly being TRBD1 (5 bases). The V end lost 4 bases, the J end lost 2 bases, and 10 bases lay between the germline ends. Germline values: CDR1 SGHDT, CDR2 YYEEEE. This CDR3 is built from 14 residues. The CDR3: CASSALDTGNTIYF. The CDR3 DNA is TGTGCCAGCAGCGCTTTGGACACTGGAAACACCATATATTTT.